The rows below give T cell receptor beta chains drawn from one sample of a study of T-cell reconstitution after alpha-beta-depleted transplantation in children. TCRdb re-called the PCR reads through MiXCR, storing one row per CDR3 protein. The repertoire holds hundreds of thousands of distinct CDR3 sequences, 32% seen once, with 2% to 3% in the top ten. The sample in question was PBMCs from the stem cell graft donor, obtained from the stem cell graft. The receptors stem from a human donor who donated a stem cell graft to a child with aplastic anemia. CDR3s include the opening cysteine and the closing phenylalanine or tryptophan. Fields, in order: J gene, V gene, D gene, clone size, CDR3 DNA, CDR3 protein. The D gene is left open where the match is weak. Clone size appears in some rows only: once, few, many, or a class for an expanded clone.

>TRBJ1-1|TRBV12-3/TRBV12-4|.|.
TGTGCCAGCGGACCGCGAGGGGGGGTCACTGAAGCTTTCTTT
CASGPRGGVTEAFF
>TRBJ2-5|TRBV29-1|.|.
TGCAGCGCCCGACAGGGAGGAGAGGGAGAGACCCAGTACTTC
CSARQGGEGETQYF
>TRBJ1-1|TRBV4-3|.|.
TGCGCCAGCAGCCAAGGTTCTGCCGACCCCTGGGACACTGAAGCTTTCTTT
CASSQGSADPWDTEAFF
>TRBJ1-4|TRBV29-1|.|.
TGCAGCGTCCCGAGAGAGCCTCCCCTCTGCAAACTGTTTTTT
CSVPREPPLCKLFF
>TRBJ2-2|TRBV10-3|.|.
TGTGCCATCACCGGGGGAGGTACCGGGGAGCTGTTTTTT
CAITGGGTGELFF
>TRBJ2-2|TRBV5-6|.|.
TGTGCCAGCAGCCCCGGGGCCGGGGAGCTGTTTTTT
CASSPGAGELFF
>TRBJ2-3|TRBV9|.|few
TGTGCCAGCAGCGGCGATAGTGATCCCGCAGATACGCAGTATTTT
CASSGDSDPADTQYF
>TRBJ1-2|TRBV11-1|.|few
TGTGCCAGCAGCTTAGGGCTGGCCAGTAACTATGGCTACACCTTC
CASSLGLASNYGYTF
>TRBJ2-5|TRBV20-1|.|.
TGCAGTGCCCGGACAAACCAAGAGACCCAGTACTTC
CSARTNQETQYF
>TRBJ2-5|TRBV12-3/TRBV12-4|TRBD2|.
TGTGCCAGCAGCCTGACTAGCGGGAGGGTAGAGACCCAGTACTTC
CASSLTSGRVETQYF
>TRBJ2-7|TRBV28|.|few
TGTGCCAGCTCCCGAGCGGGACAGATAGGGGAGCAGTACTTC
CASSRAGQIGEQYF
>TRBJ1-4|TRBV29-1|TRBD1|.
TGCAGCGTCGCTGACAGGGCTCCGGACGAAAAACTGTTTTTT
CSVADRAPDEKLFF
>TRBJ1-2|TRBV6-2/TRBV6-3|.|.
TGTGCCAGCAGCCCTGACAGGCCTGGGACTCGCTATGGCTACACCTTC
CASSPDRPGTRYGYTF
>TRBJ2-1|TRBV5-5|TRBD1|.
TGTGCCAGCAGCCTGATCCCGGACAGGGCTTACAATGAGCAGTTCTTC
CASSLIPDRAYNEQFF
>TRBJ1-1|TRBV5-1|TRBD1|few
TGCGCCAGCAGCACCCACAGGGGCGCTGAAGCTTTCTTT
CASSTHRGAEAFF
>TRBJ2-1|TRBV30|.|few
TGTGCCTGGAGTTTAGTCGGTAGCTCATGGTTCTTC
CAWSLVGSSWFF
>TRBJ2-5|TRBV10-3|.|few
TGTGCCATCAGTGCAGGGAACCAAGAGACCCAGTACTTC
CAISAGNQETQYF
>TRBJ1-2|TRBV5-6|TRBD1|few
TGTGCCAGCAGCGGTACAGGGACAGGCTTTCTCTATGGCTACACCTTC
CASSGTGTGFLYGYTF
>TRBJ2-3|TRBV7-8|.|.
TGTGCCAGCAGCAGGGGCACAGATACGCAGTATTTT
CASSRGTDTQYF
>TRBJ1-2|TRBV6-1|.|few
TGTGCCAGCAGCCTCTCGGCAGGGTCCTATGGCTACACCTTC
CASSLSAGSYGYTF
>TRBJ2-5|TRBV29-1|TRBD2|.
TGCAGCGTTGAACTTGCGGGAGGGTCCGGAGAGACCCAGTACTTC
CSVELAGGSGETQYF
>TRBJ2-1|TRBV29-1|TRBD1|.
TGCAGCGTTGAGGGGACAGGGGATTACAATGAGCAGTTCTTC
CSVEGTGDYNEQFF
>TRBJ1-6|TRBV7-2|TRBD1|few
TGTGCCAGCAGCCTTCGGGACAGGGGTTACAATTCACCCCTCCACTTT
CASSLRDRGYNSPLHF
>TRBJ2-3|TRBV29-1|.|few
TGCAGCGTTGAAGATCTGACCGGCGGGCCAGATACGCAGTATTTT
CSVEDLTGGPDTQYF
>TRBJ2-5|TRBV13|.|.
TGTGCCAGCTCTATAAGACAGGCTGGAGAGACCCAGTACTTC
CASSIRQAGETQYF
>TRBJ2-4|TRBV20-1|.|.
TGCAGTGCCACAGACGGGGCCAAAAACATTCAGTACTTC
CSATDGAKNIQYF
>TRBJ1-5|TRBV6-2/TRBV6-3|.|.
TGTGCCAGCATGAAGTCGAACACCGGGGCTAGCAATCAGCCCCAGCATTTT
CASMKSNTGASNQPQHF
>TRBJ2-3|TRBV3-1|TRBD2|.
TGTGCCAGCAGCTTGAGGACTAGCGGGAGGGCTGATACGCAGTATTTT
CASSLRTSGRADTQYF
>TRBJ1-5|TRBV11-2|.|.
TGTGCCAGCAGCTTAGTAGGGGGGGGGAGCAATCAGCCCCAGCATTTT
CASSLVGGGSNQPQHF
>TRBJ2-1|TRBV5-1|.|.
TGCGCCAGCAGCTTCGGGCCAACCCCCCTAGAGCAGTTCTTC
CASSFGPTPLEQFF
>TRBJ2-3|TRBV4-2|TRBD2|.
TGTGCCAGCAGCGTGCTCGGGACTAGCGGGAACACAGATACGCAGTATTTT
CASSVLGTSGNTDTQYF
>TRBJ2-4|TRBV10-3|TRBD2|once
TGTGCCATCAGTGAGTCACTAGCGGGAGGGCCGGAAAACATTCAGTACTTC
CAISESLAGGPENIQYF
>TRBJ1-2|TRBV6-5|TRBD1|.
TGTGCCAGCAGTTTAGATTCAGGGGGCACGAGAGATGGCTACACCTTC
CASSLDSGGTRDGYTF
>TRBJ1-1|TRBV27|.|.
TGTGCCAGCAGTTTAGCGGGGGCACAAACTGAAGCTTTCTTT
CASSLAGAQTEAFF
>TRBJ2-1|TRBV7-9|.|few
TGTGCCAGCAGCTTAAGCCTAGCTGGCACTGAGCAGTTCTTC
CASSLSLAGTEQFF
>TRBJ1-2|TRBV4-3|TRBD1|.
TGCGCCAGCAGTCGTCAGGGGGCCGAGGGCTACACCTTC
CASSRQGAEGYTF
>TRBJ1-5|TRBV21-1|.|.
TGTGCCAGCAGCATATCAGGGGCGGGTCAGCCCCAGCATTTT
CASSISGAGQPQHF
>TRBJ2-1|TRBV19|.|.
TGTGCCAGTAGTGCCATTGGATTCATGGGTTACAATGAGCAGTTCTTC
CASSAIGFMGYNEQFF
>TRBJ2-3|TRBV29-1|TRBD2|few
TGCAGCGTTCCCCGGACTAGCGGGCGGCAAGATACGCAGTATTTT
CSVPRTSGRQDTQYF
>TRBJ2-3|TRBV29-1|.|.
TGCAGCGTTAATCTGAGGGGGTTGGCAGATACGCAGTATTTT
CSVNLRGLADTQYF
>TRBJ1-2|TRBV6-4|TRBD1|few
TGTGCCAGCAGTGAAACGGCGACAGGGAGGGGCTACACCTTC
CASSETATGRGYTF
>TRBJ1-1|TRBV4-3|TRBD1|few
TGCGCCAGCAGCCAAGATGATGACAGGGGCAACACTGAAGCTTTCTTT
CASSQDDDRGNTEAFF